This T cell receptor beta chain originates from a study of a mutant IDH1 vaccine in newly diagnosed glioma. On the study more broadly: Previous care, which was radiotherapy, temozolomide, or both, most often involved both. Study-wide results and caveats: Apparently unrelated to pseudoprogression were changes in the top peripheral T cell clonotypes.

Time point reported: baseline, week 1 (first vaccination visit). Treatment denoted: pre-vaccination baseline after standard-of-care therapy. Every donor had a new WHO grade 3 or 4 astrocytoma that was IDH1-mutant, with loss of nuclear ATRX. Measured with immunoSEQ multiplex PCR; TCRdb has only the in-frame clones, and not every one. Found here are about 59,000 clones, about nine tenths of them singletons; the top ten hold 2.6%. On this clone: Its antigen is unidentified.

The sequence was obtained from a man between 50 and 59 years old with glioma. Sequenced material: PBMCs, taken from a glioma patient treated with radiotherapy, temozolomide or both.

The CDR3 region is CASSIQGREDYEQYF. DNA of the CDR3: TGTGCCAGTAGTATCCAGGGAAGGGAGGACTACGAGCAGTACTTC. The V gene is TRBV19, the J gene TRBJ2-7, with TRBD2 as a possible D gene (6 bases). V lost 3 bases to trimming and J lost 3 bases, with 15 bases between them. The CDR3 is made up of 15 amino acids. The germline gives CDR1 LNHDA, CDR2 SQIVND (reference sequence).